Listed below are T cell receptor beta chains from one sample, sequenced in a study of blood T cell repertoires in COVID-19. TCRdb's table, derived via immunoSEQ multiplex PCR, lists solely in-frame clones and lacks some. Of approximately 90,000 clones in the sample, 75% to 90% were seen once. Input material: peripheral blood. The receptors were sampled from a man older than 75 with acute or convalescent COVID-19. The CDR3 runs from the conserved cysteine through the conserved F or W. The order of the fields is J gene, D gene, clone size, V gene, CDR3 DNA, CDR3 protein. D genes are given only for firm matches. Size values are once, few and many counts, or a class for expanded clones, and some rows have none.

TRBJ2-4 | - | - | TRBV7-3 | TGTGCCAGCAGCCTGACAGGAGTCATTCAGTACTTC | CASSLTGVIQYF
TRBJ2-3 | - | - | TRBV7-2 | TGTGCCAGCAGCTTGGGTCTAGGGGGTATGAAGACAGATACGCAGTATTTT | CASSLGLGGMKTDTQYF
TRBJ2-7 | TRBD1 | - | TRBV4-3 | TGCGCCAGCAGCCAGACAGGGGAATTTCTCGAGCAGTACTTC | CASSQTGEFLEQYF
TRBJ2-3 | - | - | TRBV6-2/TRBV6-3 | TGTGCCAGCAGTTATCGGCTAGAGGCAGATACGCAGTATTTT | CASSYRLEADTQYF
TRBJ1-6 | - | - | TRBV9 | TGTGCCAGCAGCGTAGCACAGGCGAGATCACCCCTCCACTTT | CASSVAQARSPLHF
TRBJ2-1 | TRBD1 | once | TRBV6-1 | TGTGCCAGCAGTGAGCAGGGGACAGCCCTAGTGGTGCAGTTCTTC | CASSEQGTALVVQFF
TRBJ2-5 | TRBD2 | - | TRBV7-2 | TGTGCCAGCAACGGAGCCTCGCGGGCGGGAGGGGAAGAGACCCAGTACTTC | CASNGASRAGGEETQYF
TRBJ1-1 | - | - | TRBV7-3 | TGTGCCAGCAGCTCTACGAAGAACACTGAAGCTTTCTTT | CASSSTKNTEAFF
TRBJ2-7 | - | few | TRBV30 | TGTGCCTGGAGTGTACAGTACGGAACGAGTCATTACGAGCAGTACTTC | CAWSVQYGTSHYEQYF
TRBJ1-4 | - | - | TRBV5-1 | TGCGCCAGCAGCTGGAGGGGCCTTACTAATGAAAAACTGTTTTTT | CASSWRGLTNEKLFF
TRBJ2-7 | TRBD2 | - | TRBV19 | TGTGCCACCGTTAGCGGGAGGAGCTCCTACGAGCAGTACTTC | CATVSGRSSYEQYF
TRBJ1-1 | - | - | TRBV20-1 | TGCAGTGCAAGCACTAACACTGAAGCTTTCTTT | CSASTNTEAFF
TRBJ2-7 | - | few | TRBV5-6 | TGTGCCAGCAGCGAGTTGGGGCAGGCCTCCTACGAGCAGTACTTC | CASSELGQASYEQYF
TRBJ1-2 | TRBD1 | - | TRBV27 | TGTGCCAGCAGTTTAGGATCAGGACAGGGGGCTTTTGGCTACACCTTC | CASSLGSGQGAFGYTF
TRBJ1-2 | TRBD1 | - | TRBV28 | TGTGCCAGTCAGACAGGGGCTTATGGCTACACCTTC | CASQTGAYGYTF
TRBJ2-2 | - | few | TRBV18 | TGTGCCAGCTCACCCCTACCTACCGGGGAGCTGTTTTTT | CASSPLPTGELFF
TRBJ2-1 | TRBD2 | - | TRBV14 | TGTGCCAGCAGCTTTCGACTAGCGGGACGGTCCGATGAGCAGTTCTTC | CASSFRLAGRSDEQFF
TRBJ2-1 | TRBD2 | - | TRBV5-1 | TGCGCCAGCCGACCTAGCGGGAGTAACGATGAGCAGTTCTTC | CASRPSGSNDEQFF
TRBJ1-2 | TRBD1 | - | TRBV5-1 | TGCGCCAGCAGCGAGACAGGGTATTCTGGCTACACCTTC | CASSETGYSGYTF
TRBJ2-7 | - | - | TRBV5-4 | TGTGCCAGCAGCCTTCCCGGGACACAGGCCAAAGCGCAGTACTTC | CASSLPGTQAKAQYF
TRBJ2-7 | - | - | TRBV28 | TGTGCCAGCAGTCCCCTCCGCTACGAGCAGTACTTC | CASSPLRYEQYF
TRBJ1-5 | - | few | TRBV21-1 | TGTGCCAGCAGCAAAGGCCAAGGGGAAGAGCATAGCAATCAGCCCCAGCATTTT | CASSKGQGEEHSNQPQHF
TRBJ1-2 | - | - | TRBV24-1 | TGTGCCACCGGGCATAGTCTTGGCTACACCTTC | CATGHSLGYTF
TRBJ2-5 | TRBD1 | - | TRBV5-6 | TGTGCCAGCAGCACCAAAGGACAGGGGGCATGGGAGACCCAGTACTTC | CASSTKGQGAWETQYF
TRBJ2-4 | - | - | TRBV1 | TGCACCAGCAGCCACGCGGGACTAGCGGGAGGAATCCTAGCCAAAAACATTCAGTACTTC | CTSSHAGLAGGILAKNIQYF
TRBJ2-3 | - | - | TRBV29-1 | TGCAGCCCGGGGCCAGCCGGCTCGGGTACGCAGTATTTT | CSPGPAGSGTQYF
TRBJ1-4 | - | - | TRBV6-5 | TGTGCCAGCAGTTACAACGGCGGAACTAATGAAAAACTGTTTTTT | CASSYNGGTNEKLFF
TRBJ1-2 | TRBD1 | few | TRBV6-1 | TGTGCCAGCAGTGAAGCTGGGACAGCAAACTATGGCTACACCTTC | CASSEAGTANYGYTF
TRBJ2-2 | TRBD1 | - | TRBV19 | TGTGCCAGTAGTAACAGGGGACCCGGGGAGCTGTTTTTT | CASSNRGPGELFF
TRBJ2-7 | - | - | TRBV11-1 | TGTGCCAGCAGCTTAGGGGGTAGCGGAGCTCGATACGAGCAGTACTTC | CASSLGGSGARYEQYF
TRBJ1-1 | - | - | TRBV3-1/TRBV3-2 | TGTGCCAGCAGCCAAGATCGCGGAGGTAGTATGATGCGGTCTGAAGCTTTCTTT | CASSQDRGGSMMRSEAFF
TRBJ2-7 | - | once | TRBV27 | TGTGCCAGCAGTTTAACTAGTGAGGTACTCGAGCAGTACTTC | CASSLTSEVLEQYF
TRBJ2-1 | TRBD2 | - | TRBV6-2/TRBV6-3 | TGTGCCAGCAGCTATGGACTAGCGGGAGCCTACAATGAGCAGTTCTTC | CASSYGLAGAYNEQFF
TRBJ2-1 | TRBD1 | - | TRBV5-4 | TGTGCCAGCAGCTTGGGGGACAGGGGGCGAAAATTTGAGCAGTTCTTC | CASSLGDRGRKFEQFF
TRBJ1-2 | - | once | TRBV21-1 | TGTGCCAGCAGCGAAGGGGGCATCCGTGGCTACACCTTC | CASSEGGIRGYTF
TRBJ1-2 | TRBD1 | - | TRBV28 | TGTGCCGGAGGACAGGGCTCTAACTATGGCTACACCTTC | CAGGQGSNYGYTF
TRBJ2-7 | TRBD2 | - | TRBV28 | TGTGCCAGCATTCGGACAGCGGGAGGGCCTTTCGAGCAGTACTTC | CASIRTAGGPFEQYF
TRBJ2-5 | - | - | TRBV28 | TGTGCCAGCAGCCCCGGGACACGGGAAAGTGAGACCCAGTACTTC | CASSPGTRESETQYF
TRBJ1-6 | TRBD1 | once | TRBV27 | TGTGCCAGCAGTTTAGACAGGGGGTTCTCGCCCCTCCACTTT | CASSLDRGFSPLHF
TRBJ2-7 | TRBD1 | - | TRBV13 | TGTGCCAGCAGCGACGGACAGGCCAGGAGCTCCTACGAGCAGTACTTC | CASSDGQARSSYEQYF
TRBJ2-5 | TRBD1 | - | TRBV6-5 | TGTGCCAGCAGTCACAGGGGAGAGACCCAGTACTTC | CASSHRGETQYF
TRBJ1-1 | TRBD1 | once | TRBV7-2 | TGTGCCAGCAGCTTAGCGGGACAGGGGGCTGGGATGAACACTGAAGCTTTCTTT | CASSLAGQGAGMNTEAFF
TRBJ2-7 | - | - | TRBV6-5 | TGTGCCAGCACCCCGCGGGATCCCCCCTACGAGCAGTACTTC | CASTPRDPPYEQYF